This record looks at one TCR beta chain sequence and its context. Antigen: not known. This specimen belongs to a study of T cell responses to AZD1222 COVID-19 vaccine. Study overall: Some second doses came at about 4 weeks and others at about 12 weeks; these were pooled.

The repertoire was sequenced with immunoSEQ multiplex PCR; TCRdb's copy has only in-frame clones and lacks some. The sample lists approximately 100,000 clones, roughly nine tenths seen once, with 1% to 1.5% in the top ten. This CDR3 contains 13 residues. Trimming stripped 5 bases from V and 2 bases from J, with 7 bases between. Germline CDR1 reads SGHTA; CDR2 reads FQGNSA. Regarding the study as a whole: Distributed over spike, vaccine-associated CD4 TCRs predominated at 160-218 and 743-854. Per reports, nearly half of all spike-specific TCRs target regions that are unmutated in variants. Clonal diversity may have been underestimated, and the donors were mostly white British, with more females than males.

The source is an adult in good health. The V gene is TRBV7-2, the J gene TRBJ2-1; D is ambiguous. This specimen was peripheral blood, taken on day 0 of AZD1222 vaccination. CDR3 sequence: CASSLVTYNEQFF. The CDR3 DNA sequence: TGTGCCAGCAGCCTAGTAACCTACAATGAGCAGTTCTTC. Based on the CDR3 plus reference TRBV7-2 and TRBJ2-1, the full variable domain is GAGVSQSPSNKVTEKGKDVELRCDPISGHTALYWYRQSLGQGLEFLIYFQGNSAPDKSGLPSDRFSAERTGGSVSTLTIQRTQQEDSAVYLCASSLVTYNEQFFGPGTRLTVL.